The clone carrying this T cell receptor beta chain was observed a single time. The sample's time point: cycle 4 day 1 (C4D1), after less than seven weeks of nivolumab. In every patient, relapse followed autologous stem cell transplantation, while exposure to brentuximab vedotin differed. Magnetic negative selection served to purify CD4+ T cells out of PBMCs that had been thawed. Libraries were prepared by immunoSEQ multiplex PCR; TCRdb keeps only in-frame clonotypes and omits some of them. The sample carries around 13,000 clones, 85% to 90% recorded once. The sample originates from a study of PD-1 blockade in classical Hodgkin lymphoma. The germline V gene has CDR1 MDHEN and CDR2 SYDVKM. The CDR3 consists of 15 residues. Deletions cut 5 bases from V and 2 bases from J, with 15 bases between.

The rearrangement uses TRBV28 and TRBJ1-2; no clear D. The TCR sequence derives from a human donor with classical Hodgkin lymphoma. This sample comprised CD4+ T cells from blood, obtained before the fourth cycle of nivolumab. The CDR3 DNA reads TGTGCCAGCAGTGCGGGAGGCAGTCAGAACTATGGCTACACCTTC. Protein sequence: CASSAGGSQNYGYTF.